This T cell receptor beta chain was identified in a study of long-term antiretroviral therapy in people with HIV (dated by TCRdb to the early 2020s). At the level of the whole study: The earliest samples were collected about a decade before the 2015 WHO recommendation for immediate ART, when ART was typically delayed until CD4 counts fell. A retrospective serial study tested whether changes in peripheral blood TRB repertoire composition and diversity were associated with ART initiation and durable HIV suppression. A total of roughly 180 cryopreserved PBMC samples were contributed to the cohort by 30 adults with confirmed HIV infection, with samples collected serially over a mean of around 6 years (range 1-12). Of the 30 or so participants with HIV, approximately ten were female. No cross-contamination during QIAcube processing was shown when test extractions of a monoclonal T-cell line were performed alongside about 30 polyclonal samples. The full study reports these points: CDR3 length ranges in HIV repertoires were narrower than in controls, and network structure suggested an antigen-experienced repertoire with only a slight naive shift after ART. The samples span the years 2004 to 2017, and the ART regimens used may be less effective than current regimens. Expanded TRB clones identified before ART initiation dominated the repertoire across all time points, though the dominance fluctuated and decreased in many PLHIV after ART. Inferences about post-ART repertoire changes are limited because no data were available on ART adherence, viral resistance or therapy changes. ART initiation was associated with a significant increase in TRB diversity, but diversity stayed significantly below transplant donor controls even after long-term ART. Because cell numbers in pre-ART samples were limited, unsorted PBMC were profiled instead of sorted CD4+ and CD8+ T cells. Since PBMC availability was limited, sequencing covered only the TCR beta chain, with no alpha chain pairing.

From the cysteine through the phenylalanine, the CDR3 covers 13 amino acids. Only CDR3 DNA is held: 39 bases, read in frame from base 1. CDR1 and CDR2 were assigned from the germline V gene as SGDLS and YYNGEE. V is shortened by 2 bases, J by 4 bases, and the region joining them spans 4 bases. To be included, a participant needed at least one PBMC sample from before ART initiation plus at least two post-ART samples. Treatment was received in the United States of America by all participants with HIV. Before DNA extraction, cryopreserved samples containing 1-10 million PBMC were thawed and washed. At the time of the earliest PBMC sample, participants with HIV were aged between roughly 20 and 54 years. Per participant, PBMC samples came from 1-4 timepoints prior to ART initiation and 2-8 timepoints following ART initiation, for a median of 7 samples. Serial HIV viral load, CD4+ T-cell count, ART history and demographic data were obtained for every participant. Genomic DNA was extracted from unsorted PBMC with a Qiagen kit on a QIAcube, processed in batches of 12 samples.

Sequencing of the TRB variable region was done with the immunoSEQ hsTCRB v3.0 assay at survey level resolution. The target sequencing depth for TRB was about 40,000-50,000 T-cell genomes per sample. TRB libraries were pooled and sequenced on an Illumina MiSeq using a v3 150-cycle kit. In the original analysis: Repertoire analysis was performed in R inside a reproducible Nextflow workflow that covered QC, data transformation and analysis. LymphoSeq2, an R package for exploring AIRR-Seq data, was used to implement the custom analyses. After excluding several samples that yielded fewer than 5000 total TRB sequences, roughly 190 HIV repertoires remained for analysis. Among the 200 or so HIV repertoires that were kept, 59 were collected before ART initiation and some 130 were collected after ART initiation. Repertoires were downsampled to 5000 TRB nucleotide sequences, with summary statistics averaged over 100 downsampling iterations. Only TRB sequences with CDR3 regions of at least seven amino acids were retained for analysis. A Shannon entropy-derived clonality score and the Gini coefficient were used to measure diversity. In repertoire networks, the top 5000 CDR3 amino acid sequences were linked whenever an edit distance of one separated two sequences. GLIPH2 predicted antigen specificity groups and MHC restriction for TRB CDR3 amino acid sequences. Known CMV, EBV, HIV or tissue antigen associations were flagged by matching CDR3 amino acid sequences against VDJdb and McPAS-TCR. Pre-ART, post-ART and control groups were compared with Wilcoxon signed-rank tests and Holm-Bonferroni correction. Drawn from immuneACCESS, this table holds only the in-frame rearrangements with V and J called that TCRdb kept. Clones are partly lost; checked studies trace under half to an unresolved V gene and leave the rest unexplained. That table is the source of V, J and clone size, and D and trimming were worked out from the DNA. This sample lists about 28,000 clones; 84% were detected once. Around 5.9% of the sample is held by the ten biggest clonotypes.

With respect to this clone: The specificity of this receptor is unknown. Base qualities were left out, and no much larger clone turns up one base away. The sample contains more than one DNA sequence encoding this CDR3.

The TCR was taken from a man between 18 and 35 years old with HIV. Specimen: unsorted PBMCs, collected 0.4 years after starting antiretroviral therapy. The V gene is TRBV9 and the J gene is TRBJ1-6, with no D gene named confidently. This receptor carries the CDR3 CASSVAYNSPLHF. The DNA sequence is TGTGCCAGCAGCGTTGCTTATAATTCACCCCTCCACTTT.